These T cell receptor beta chains were read from a single sample in a study of OX40 agonist ivuxolimab in advanced cancers. Assay used: immunoSEQ multiplex PCR; TCRdb lists only in-frame clones, some missing. The sample lists some 48,000 clones; 84% were seen once. The sequenced sample was CD4+ or CD8+ T cells sorted from blood, obtained in a trial of the OX40 agonist ivuxolimab. The receptors here all came from an adult with an advanced solid tumor such as melanoma, head and neck, liver or kidney cancer. Both conserved end residues are part of each CDR3. The D gene is left open where the match is weak. Clone size is stated in some rows and not others, as once, few, many or a class when expanded.

v_gene	j_gene	d_gene	abundance	CDR3aa	CDR3nt
TRBV7-9	TRBJ1-4	-	-	CASCPMVDEKLFF	TGTGCCAGCTGTCCGATGGTGGATGAAAAACTGTTTTTT
TRBV7-9	TRBJ2-7	-	-	CASSLAADEEYF	TGTGCCAGCAGCTTAGCGGCGGACGAGGAATACTTC
TRBV6-5	TRBJ2-7	-	-	CASSYSLTGSYEQYF	TGTGCCAGCAGTTACTCCCTCACAGGATCCTACGAGCAGTACTTC
TRBV7-2	TRBJ1-3	-	-	CASSLYSVSGNTIYF	TGTGCCAGCAGCTTATACAGCGTCTCTGGAAACACCATATATTTT
TRBV5-6	TRBJ1-6	-	few	CASSLKGLNSPLHF	TGTGCCAGCAGCTTGAAGGGTCTGAATTCACCCCTCCACTTT
TRBV27	TRBJ1-1	-	-	CASSLGSDTEAFF	TGTGCCAGCAGTTTAGGGTCGGACACTGAAGCTTTCTTT
TRBV7-3	TRBJ2-1	-	-	CASSLGGVYNEQFF	TGTGCCAGCAGCTTAGGGGGAGTCTACAATGAGCAGTTCTTC
TRBV5-1	TRBJ2-2	-	once	CASSLAGFHLAANTGELFF	TGCGCCAGCAGCTTGGCAGGCTTCCATCTCGCCGCGAACACCGGGGAGCTGTTTTTT
TRBV19	TRBJ2-2	-	-	CASSIANTGELFF	TGTGCCAGTAGTATAGCTAACACCGGGGAGCTGTTTTTT
TRBV28	TRBJ2-1	TRBD2	once	CASSLTSGPSYNEQFF	TGTGCCAGCAGCCTGACTAGCGGACCTTCCTACAATGAGCAGTTCTTC
TRBV2	TRBJ1-5	-	-	CASSRDGENYSNQPQHF	TGTGCCAGCAGTCGGGACGGCGAGAACTATAGCAATCAGCCCCAGCATTTT
TRBV28	TRBJ1-6	TRBD1	-	CASSFRGVSPLHF	TGTGCCAGCAGTTTCAGGGGGGTTTCACCCCTCCACTTT
TRBV7-2	TRBJ1-2	-	few	CASSLRRATSEGYTF	TGTGCCAGCAGCTTACGTCGGGCAACCTCGGAAGGCTACACCTTC
TRBV6-4	TRBJ2-7	-	-	CASSDVAGHSYEQYF	TGTGCCAGCAGTGACGTAGCAGGCCACTCCTACGAGCAGTACTTC
TRBV25-1	TRBJ1-1	-	-	CASSPGDGTEAFF	TGTGCCAGCAGCCCAGGGGACGGGACTGAAGCTTTCTTT
TRBV7-9	TRBJ2-7	TRBD2	-	CASRSGTSRGLHEQYF	TGTGCCAGCAGATCCGGGACTAGCAGGGGCCTCCACGAGCAGTACTTC
TRBV5-4	TRBJ2-7	TRBD2	-	CASSERGFYEQYF	TGTGCCAGCTCAGAGCGGGGGTTCTACGAGCAGTACTTC
TRBV5-4	TRBJ1-2	TRBD1	-	CASSDRGGYGYTF	TGTGCCAGCAGTGACAGGGGTGGCTATGGCTACACCTTC
TRBV2	TRBJ1-1	TRBD1	few	CARRTGTEAFF	TGTGCCAGAAGGACAGGCACTGAAGCTTTCTTT
TRBV5-1	TRBJ2-7	-	-	CASSFGKATYEQYF	TGCGCCAGCAGCTTCGGGAAGGCAACCTACGAGCAGTACTTC
TRBV19	TRBJ1-5	-	once	CASDEGYSNQPQHF	TGTGCCAGCGACGAAGGGTATAGCAATCAGCCCCAGCATTTT
TRBV27	TRBJ1-5	-	-	CASSIWGGQPQHF	TGTGCCAGCAGTATTTGGGGGGGCCAGCCCCAGCATTTT
TRBV28	TRBJ1-5	TRBD1	-	CASSPWTGFQPQHF	TGTGCCAGCAGTCCTTGGACAGGGTTCCAGCCCCAGCATTTT
TRBV9	TRBJ2-7	-	-	CASSVEAGPSYEQYF	TGTGCCAGCAGCGTAGAAGCAGGGCCCTCCTACGAGCAGTACTTC
TRBV29-1	TRBJ2-5	-	-	CSGVLLGETQYF	TGCAGCGGCGTGTTGCTGGGGGAGACCCAGTACTTC
TRBV27	TRBJ1-3	-	few	CASSLQVQTDLGASGNTIYF	TGTGCCAGCAGTTTACAGGTTCAGACCGACCTTGGGGCCTCTGGAAACACCATATATTTT
TRBV6-5	TRBJ2-3	-	once	CASSHDSFFTDTQYF	TGTGCCAGCAGCCACGACAGCTTCTTCACAGATACGCAGTATTTT
TRBV9	TRBJ1-4	-	-	CASSVGAATNEKLFF	TGTGCCAGCAGCGTAGGGGCGGCAACTAATGAAAAACTGTTTTTT
TRBV27	TRBJ2-7	TRBD2	-	CASRSLAGASYEQYF	TGTGCCAGCAGGTCTCTAGCGGGAGCAAGTTACGAGCAGTACTTC
TRBV30	TRBJ1-1	-	once	CAWSVAVTEAFF	TGTGCCTGGAGTGTAGCAGTCACTGAAGCTTTCTTT
TRBV19	TRBJ1-1	TRBD1	once	CATNGVTGATEAFF	TGTGCCACCAACGGAGTAACAGGGGCCACTGAAGCTTTCTTT
TRBV4-1	TRBJ1-6	TRBD1	-	CASSPGQVNSPLHF	TGCGCCAGCAGCCCGGGACAGGTTAATTCACCCCTCCACTTT
TRBV9	TRBJ1-2	-	-	CASSGSMNGYTF	TGTGCCAGCAGCGGCTCGATGAATGGCTACACCTTC
TRBV9	TRBJ1-2	-	-	CASSPRGGPRYGYTF	TGTGCCAGCAGCCCAAGGGGGGGGCCCCGCTATGGCTACACCTTC
TRBV7-9	TRBJ2-3	TRBD2	-	CASSSSRLLAGNTDTQYF	TGTGCCAGCAGCTCCTCGCGACTACTAGCGGGAAACACAGATACGCAGTATTTT
TRBV13	TRBJ1-1	-	-	CASRVREESMNTEAFF	TGTGCCAGCAGGGTCAGGGAGGAATCTATGAACACTGAAGCTTTCTTT
TRBV4-3	TRBJ1-2	-	-	CASSQGLNGGGYTF	TGCGCCAGCAGCCAAGGGTTAAACGGGGGTGGCTACACCTTC
TRBV14	TRBJ2-7	TRBD1	once	CASSQGLDRGLEQYF	TGTGCCAGCAGCCAAGGTCTGGACAGGGGGCTTGAGCAGTACTTC
TRBV4-1	TRBJ2-7	-	-	CASSQDGARAAYEQYF	TGCGCCAGCAGCCAAGATGGGGCACGGGCAGCCTACGAGCAGTACTTC
TRBV7-3	TRBJ1-1	TRBD1	-	CASSSGTGSEAFF	TGTGCCAGCAGCTCGGGGACAGGCTCTGAAGCTTTCTTT
TRBV6-4	TRBJ2-1	-	-	CASSDSVGDSDNEQFF	TGTGCCAGCAGTGACTCGGTTGGGGACTCTGACAATGAGCAGTTCTTC